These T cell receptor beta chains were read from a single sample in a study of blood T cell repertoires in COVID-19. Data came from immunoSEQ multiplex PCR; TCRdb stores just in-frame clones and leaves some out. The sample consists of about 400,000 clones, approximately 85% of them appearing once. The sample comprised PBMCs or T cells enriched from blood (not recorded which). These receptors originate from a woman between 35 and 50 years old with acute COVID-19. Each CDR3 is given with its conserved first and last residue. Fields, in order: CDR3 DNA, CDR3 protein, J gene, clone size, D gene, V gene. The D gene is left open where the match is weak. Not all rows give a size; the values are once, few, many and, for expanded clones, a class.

CDR3 DNA: TGTGCCAGCGGGGGACAGAGTCTCTCTGGAAACACCATATATTTT; CDR3 protein: CASGGQSLSGNTIYF; J gene: TRBJ1-3; clone size: -; D gene: TRBD1; V gene: TRBV2
CDR3 DNA: TGCGCCAGCAGCTTGGAACGGTACAATGAGCAGTTCTTC; CDR3 protein: CASSLERYNEQFF; J gene: TRBJ2-1; clone size: -; D gene: -; V gene: TRBV5-1
CDR3 DNA: TGTGCCAGCAGTCCCCCCGTAGCAGAGGCTGGCTACACCTTC; CDR3 protein: CASSPPVAEAGYTF; J gene: TRBJ1-2; clone size: -; D gene: -; V gene: TRBV25-1
CDR3 DNA: TGCGCCAGCAGCTGGGGACAGGCCAATTCACCCCTCCACTTT; CDR3 protein: CASSWGQANSPLHF; J gene: TRBJ1-6; clone size: -; D gene: TRBD1; V gene: TRBV5-1
CDR3 DNA: TGTGCCTGGAGTGTAGGGCAGGGGGCGCCAGGCTACACCTTC; CDR3 protein: CAWSVGQGAPGYTF; J gene: TRBJ1-2; clone size: -; D gene: TRBD1; V gene: TRBV30
CDR3 DNA: TGTGCCATCAGTGACCTGCTAGCGGGCCGCCAAGAGACCCAGTACTTC; CDR3 protein: CAISDLLAGRQETQYF; J gene: TRBJ2-5; clone size: once; D gene: TRBD2; V gene: TRBV10-3
CDR3 DNA: TGTGCCAGCAGCTCCATCAGGGGATCTCTTTTCTACGAGCAGTACTTC; CDR3 protein: CASSSIRGSLFYEQYF; J gene: TRBJ2-7; clone size: -; D gene: -; V gene: TRBV11-2
CDR3 DNA: TGTGCCACCAGCAGAGATGGCGGGGCTTTCAGCTCCTACGAGCAGTACTTC; CDR3 protein: CATSRDGGAFSSYEQYF; J gene: TRBJ2-7; clone size: -; D gene: -; V gene: TRBV15
CDR3 DNA: TGCGCCAGCAGCTCAAGTGGACAGGGGGCCTATGGCTACACCTTC; CDR3 protein: CASSSSGQGAYGYTF; J gene: TRBJ1-2; clone size: -; D gene: TRBD1; V gene: TRBV4-1
CDR3 DNA: TGTGCCAGCAGCTTCGGTCTGCGGGGAGACACAGATACGCAGTATTTT; CDR3 protein: CASSFGLRGDTDTQYF; J gene: TRBJ2-3; clone size: once; D gene: -; V gene: TRBV5-4
CDR3 DNA: TGTGCCAGCAGCCGCCGGACTAGCGGGGGGCGGGAGACCCAGTACTTC; CDR3 protein: CASSRRTSGGRETQYF; J gene: TRBJ2-5; clone size: -; D gene: TRBD2; V gene: TRBV3-1/TRBV3-2
CDR3 DNA: TGTGCCAGCAGTGCTCAAGGTCGGGACACTGAAGCTTTCTTT; CDR3 protein: CASSAQGRDTEAFF; J gene: TRBJ1-1; clone size: many; D gene: -; V gene: TRBV2
CDR3 DNA: TGTGCCAGCAGCTTGGAGGGGGCTAACATTCAGTACTTC; CDR3 protein: CASSLEGANIQYF; J gene: TRBJ2-4; clone size: -; D gene: TRBD1; V gene: TRBV5-4
CDR3 DNA: TGCGCCAGCAGCTGGGACAGTCGGTACGAGCAGTACTTC; CDR3 protein: CASSWDSRYEQYF; J gene: TRBJ2-7; clone size: -; D gene: TRBD1; V gene: TRBV10-2
CDR3 DNA: TGTGCCAGCACCCCAGACAGGTCCTACAATGAGCAGTTCTTC; CDR3 protein: CASTPDRSYNEQFF; J gene: TRBJ2-1; clone size: -; D gene: -; V gene: TRBV2
CDR3 DNA: TGTGCCAGCAGCTCCAGTCTGGGCGGGGGCACAGATACGCAGTATTTT; CDR3 protein: CASSSSLGGGTDTQYF; J gene: TRBJ2-3; clone size: -; D gene: -; V gene: TRBV7-9
CDR3 DNA: TGTGCCAGCAGCTTAGGTCAGGGGCGCGACTATGGCTACACCTTC; CDR3 protein: CASSLGQGRDYGYTF; J gene: TRBJ1-2; clone size: -; D gene: -; V gene: TRBV13
CDR3 DNA: TGTGCCTGGACGACAGGCGACCTGTACAATGAGCAGTTCTTC; CDR3 protein: CAWTTGDLYNEQFF; J gene: TRBJ2-1; clone size: -; D gene: -; V gene: TRBV30
CDR3 DNA: TGCGCCAGCAGCTTAGGGGGCGAGCAGTACTTC; CDR3 protein: CASSLGGEQYF; J gene: TRBJ2-7; clone size: -; D gene: -; V gene: TRBV5-1
CDR3 DNA: TGTGCCACCAGTGATTTTAGGGGAACAGGAGATACGCAGTATTTT; CDR3 protein: CATSDFRGTGDTQYF; J gene: TRBJ2-3; clone size: -; D gene: -; V gene: TRBV24-1
CDR3 DNA: TGTGCCAGCAGCGTAGGACAGGGAAGGGGCTACGAGCAGTACTTC; CDR3 protein: CASSVGQGRGYEQYF; J gene: TRBJ2-7; clone size: -; D gene: TRBD1; V gene: TRBV9
CDR3 DNA: TGTGCCAGCAGTGATGAGGGGCTAGCGGGGATTGGGGATACGCAGTATTTT; CDR3 protein: CASSDEGLAGIGDTQYF; J gene: TRBJ2-3; clone size: -; D gene: TRBD2; V gene: TRBV25-1
CDR3 DNA: TGTGCCACCCGCGGTCCACGGGAGGCTTTCTTT; CDR3 protein: CATRGPREAFF; J gene: TRBJ1-1; clone size: few; D gene: -; V gene: TRBV15
CDR3 DNA: TGTGCCAGTACCCCCCGGACACCGAACACCGGGGAGCTGTTTTTT; CDR3 protein: CASTPRTPNTGELFF; J gene: TRBJ2-2; clone size: -; D gene: -; V gene: TRBV19
CDR3 DNA: TGTGCCAGCAGTGAAGCCTTACTGATGGTCGGTGAAGCTTTCTTT; CDR3 protein: CASSEALLMVGEAFF; J gene: TRBJ1-1; clone size: -; D gene: -; V gene: TRBV6-1
CDR3 DNA: TGTGCCAGCACCGGACAGGGGGCAACGGATACGCAGTATTTT; CDR3 protein: CASTGQGATDTQYF; J gene: TRBJ2-3; clone size: -; D gene: TRBD1; V gene: TRBV27
CDR3 DNA: TGTGCCAGCAGCTCCCCGGGACTAGTCTACGAGCAGTACTTC; CDR3 protein: CASSSPGLVYEQYF; J gene: TRBJ2-7; clone size: -; D gene: TRBD2; V gene: TRBV7-2
CDR3 DNA: TGTGCCAGCAGCGCCCTAAGGGACAGGGGCAATACGCCGGGCGGGGATGGCTACACCTTC; CDR3 protein: CASSALRDRGNTPGGDGYTF; J gene: TRBJ1-2; clone size: -; D gene: TRBD1; V gene: TRBV9
CDR3 DNA: TGTGCCTGGAGTCCGGGAGTGGACACTGAAGCTTTCTTT; CDR3 protein: CAWSPGVDTEAFF; J gene: TRBJ1-1; clone size: few; D gene: -; V gene: TRBV30
CDR3 DNA: TGTGCCAGCAGCTTGCAAGTATTCGCGGGACAGGGGGCAAACTCCGATGGCTACACCTTC; CDR3 protein: CASSLQVFAGQGANSDGYTF; J gene: TRBJ1-2; clone size: -; D gene: TRBD1; V gene: TRBV5-4
CDR3 DNA: TGTGCCAGCAGCCAAGATCTAAGGGGCGGAGAAGCTTTCTTT; CDR3 protein: CASSQDLRGGEAFF; J gene: TRBJ1-1; clone size: -; D gene: -; V gene: TRBV14
CDR3 DNA: TGTGCCAGCAGCCCGCCCGCCGGGACAACCGGTAATGAAAAACTGTTTTTT; CDR3 protein: CASSPPAGTTGNEKLFF; J gene: TRBJ1-4; clone size: -; D gene: -; V gene: TRBV28
CDR3 DNA: TGTGCCAGCAGCCCTCGGACACGGATGAACACTGAAGCTTTCTTT; CDR3 protein: CASSPRTRMNTEAFF; J gene: TRBJ1-1; clone size: -; D gene: -; V gene: TRBV5-5
CDR3 DNA: TGCGCCAGCAGTGATGGCGGGGAAACAGATACGCAGTATTTT; CDR3 protein: CASSDGGETDTQYF; J gene: TRBJ2-3; clone size: -; D gene: -; V gene: TRBV10-1
CDR3 DNA: TGTGCCAGCAGCGCACGACAGGGCTCATACGACGAGCAGTACTTC; CDR3 protein: CASSARQGSYDEQYF; J gene: TRBJ2-7; clone size: -; D gene: TRBD1; V gene: TRBV13
CDR3 DNA: TGTGCCACCAGTGATTTAGGGGACAGGGAAGAGACCCAGTACTTC; CDR3 protein: CATSDLGDREETQYF; J gene: TRBJ2-5; clone size: -; D gene: TRBD1; V gene: TRBV24-1
CDR3 DNA: TGCAGTGCTAGTCGCGGGGGCCAAGAGACCCAGTACTTC; CDR3 protein: CSASRGGQETQYF; J gene: TRBJ2-5; clone size: -; D gene: TRBD2; V gene: TRBV20-1
CDR3 DNA: TGCGCCAGCAGTGCCGGGGGGCAAGAGACCCAGTACTTC; CDR3 protein: CASSAGGQETQYF; J gene: TRBJ2-5; clone size: -; D gene: TRBD2; V gene: TRBV10-1
CDR3 DNA: TGTGCCAGCAGCCAAGATCTTGGAGATCAGCCCCAGCATTTT; CDR3 protein: CASSQDLGDQPQHF; J gene: TRBJ1-5; clone size: -; D gene: -; V gene: TRBV3-1/TRBV3-2
CDR3 DNA: TGTGCCAGCAGCAAGGGGCGCTCCACTGAAGCTTTCTTT; CDR3 protein: CASSKGRSTEAFF; J gene: TRBJ1-1; clone size: once; D gene: -; V gene: TRBV12-3/TRBV12-4
CDR3 DNA: TGTGCCAGCTCACCGCCAACGGGGGGGGCAGGCTACACCTTC; CDR3 protein: CASSPPTGGAGYTF; J gene: TRBJ1-2; clone size: once; D gene: -; V gene: TRBV18
CDR3 DNA: TGTGCCAGCAGCGGCCATGAACAGCCGCGCTACGAGCAGTACTTC; CDR3 protein: CASSGHEQPRYEQYF; J gene: TRBJ2-7; clone size: -; D gene: -; V gene: TRBV7-9
CDR3 DNA: TGTGCCACCAGTGACGACAGGGTTACTGAAGCTTTCTTT; CDR3 protein: CATSDDRVTEAFF; J gene: TRBJ1-1; clone size: few; D gene: TRBD1; V gene: TRBV24-1
CDR3 DNA: TGTGCCAGCAGCTTGGGCGGACAGGAGTCCTACAATGAGCAGTTCTTC; CDR3 protein: CASSLGGQESYNEQFF; J gene: TRBJ2-1; clone size: -; D gene: TRBD1; V gene: TRBV5-4
CDR3 DNA: TGTGCCAGCAGCTCCATCGGGACTTCACTGCAATACGAGCAGTACTTC; CDR3 protein: CASSSIGTSLQYEQYF; J gene: TRBJ2-7; clone size: -; D gene: -; V gene: TRBV7-9
CDR3 DNA: TGTGCCAGCAGCGTGAGCGGGGGGGCGGGAAATGAGCAGTTCTTC; CDR3 protein: CASSVSGGAGNEQFF; J gene: TRBJ2-1; clone size: once; D gene: TRBD2; V gene: TRBV9
CDR3 DNA: TGTGCCAGCATCCCAAGGGGGTTGAACTATGGCTACACCTTC; CDR3 protein: CASIPRGLNYGYTF; J gene: TRBJ1-2; clone size: -; D gene: -; V gene: TRBV6-2/TRBV6-3
CDR3 DNA: TGTGCCAGCAGCGCCGGGACAGCATACAATGAGCAGTTCTTC; CDR3 protein: CASSAGTAYNEQFF; J gene: TRBJ2-1; clone size: -; D gene: TRBD1; V gene: TRBV6-5